The following is a T cell receptor (beta chain) sequence with its context. The V gene lost 0 bases and the J gene lost 2 bases, with 11 bases spanning the gap. This CDR3 comprises 15 residues. Germline V gives CDR1 SGHTA, CDR2 FQGNSA. These data are taken from a study of Ad26.COV2.S vaccination and SARS-CoV-2 variants. Libraries were prepared by immunoSEQ multiplex PCR; TCRdb keeps only in-frame clonotypes and omits some of them. The sample holds about 240,000 clones, roughly 90% seen once. Stated treatment: 19 received Ad26.COV2.S at low or high dose, single or two shots; about five received placebo; per-sample allocation not given. Specimens were obtained on day 63 following the first vaccine or placebo injection.

The chain has TRBV7-2 and TRBJ2-7; D possibly corresponds to TRBD1 (6 bases). Sequences were derived from peripheral blood, sampled in a trial of Ad26.COV2.S vaccine versus placebo. The sequence came from a person aged 18 to 59 who received the Ad26.COV2.S COVID-19 vaccine or a placebo. The CDR3 coding sequence is TGTGCCAGCAGCTTAGCGGCCGGGACAACCTACGAGCAGTACTTC. This codes for CASSLAAGTTYEQYF. The whole variable domain, filled in from reference TRBV7-2 and TRBJ2-7, reads GAGVSQSPSNKVTEKGKDVELRCDPISGHTALYWYRQSLGQGLEFLIYFQGNSAPDKSGLPSDRFSAERTGGSVSTLTIQRTQQEDSAVYLCASSLAAGTTYEQYFGPGTRLTVT.